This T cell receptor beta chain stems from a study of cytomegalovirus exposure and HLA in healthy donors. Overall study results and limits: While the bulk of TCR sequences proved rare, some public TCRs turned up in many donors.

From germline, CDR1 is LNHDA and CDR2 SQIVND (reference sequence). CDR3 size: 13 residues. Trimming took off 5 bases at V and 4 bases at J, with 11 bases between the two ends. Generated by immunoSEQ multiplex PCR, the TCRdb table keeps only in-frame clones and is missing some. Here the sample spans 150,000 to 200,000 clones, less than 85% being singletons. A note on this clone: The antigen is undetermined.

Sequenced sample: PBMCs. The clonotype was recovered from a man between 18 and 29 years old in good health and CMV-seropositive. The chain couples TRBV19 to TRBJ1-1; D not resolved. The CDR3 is CASSYEGITEAFF. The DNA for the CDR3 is TGTGCCAGTAGTTACGAGGGAATCACTGAAGCTTTCTTT.